Sequencing of this T cell receptor beta chain was carried out in a study of blood T cell repertoires in COVID-19. This clone was counted between two and nine times. J gave up 3 bases and V 5 bases, and 2 bases lay outside the gene matches. This CDR3 has 14 residues. Germline V gene lookup returns CDR1 LNHNV and CDR2 YYDKDF (reference sequence). Clones were sequenced by immunoSEQ multiplex PCR, and TCRdb holds only the in-frame ones, with some missing. The data contain approximately 250,000 clones, 84% of them seen just once; the ten biggest clones take up roughly 4%. This clonotype originated in a man aged 50 to 59 with acute or convalescent COVID-19. The rearrangement links TRBV15 to TRBJ2-1; TRBD2 aligns across 9 bases. The sequenced sample was peripheral blood. CDR3 nucleotides: TGTGCCACCAGCGGAGCGGGAGGCTACAATGAGCAGTTCTTC. Protein: CATSGAGGYNEQFF.